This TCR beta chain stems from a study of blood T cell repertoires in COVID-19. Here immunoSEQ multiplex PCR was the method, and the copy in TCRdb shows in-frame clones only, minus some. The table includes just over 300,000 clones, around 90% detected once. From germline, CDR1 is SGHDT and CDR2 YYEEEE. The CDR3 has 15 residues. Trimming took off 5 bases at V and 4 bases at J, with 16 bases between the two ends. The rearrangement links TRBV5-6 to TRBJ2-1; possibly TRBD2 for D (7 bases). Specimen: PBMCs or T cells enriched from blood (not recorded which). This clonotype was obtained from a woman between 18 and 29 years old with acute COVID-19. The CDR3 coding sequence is TGTGCCAGCAGGCGTTCCGGGGGGCGTTACAATGAGCAGTTCTTC. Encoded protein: CASRRSGGRYNEQFF.